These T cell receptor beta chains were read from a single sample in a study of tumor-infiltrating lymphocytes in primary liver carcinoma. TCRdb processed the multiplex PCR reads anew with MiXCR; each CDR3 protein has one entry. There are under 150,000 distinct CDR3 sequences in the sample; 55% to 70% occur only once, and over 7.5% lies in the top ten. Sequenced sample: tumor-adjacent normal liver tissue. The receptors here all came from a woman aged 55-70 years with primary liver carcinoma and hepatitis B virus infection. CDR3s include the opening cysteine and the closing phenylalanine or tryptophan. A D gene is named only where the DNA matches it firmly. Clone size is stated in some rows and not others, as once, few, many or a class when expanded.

CDR3aa: CASSLGRGRLGTFNEQFF; CDR3nt: TGCGCCAGCAGCTTGGGTAGAGGGAGGCTCGGTACCTTCAATGAGCAGTTCTTC; v_gene: TRBV5-1; len: 18; d_gene: NA; j_gene: TRBJ2-1; abundance: NA
CDR3aa: CASSPGAGGTETQYF; CDR3nt: TGTGCCAGCAGTCCCGGGGCAGGGGGCACGGAGACTCAGTACTTC; v_gene: TRBV11-3; len: 15; d_gene: TRBD1; j_gene: TRBJ2-5; abundance: NA
CDR3aa: CASSLSGGEDTQYF; CDR3nt: TGCGCCAGCAGCTTGAGTGGGGGGGAGGATACGCAGTATTTT; v_gene: TRBV5-1; len: 14; d_gene: TRBD2; j_gene: TRBJ2-3; abundance: few
CDR3aa: CASQTGTDTQYF; CDR3nt: TGTGCCAGCCAGACAGGGACAGATACGCAGTATTTT; v_gene: TRBV28; len: 12; d_gene: TRBD1; j_gene: TRBJ2-3; abundance: many
CDR3aa: CASSIDGASGGGYTF; CDR3nt: TGTGCCAGTAGCATAGATGGGGCCAGTGGCGGTGGCTACACCTTC; v_gene: TRBV11-2; len: 15; d_gene: NA; j_gene: TRBJ1-2; abundance: NA
CDR3aa: CASGPSGGSYNEQFF; CDR3nt: TGTGCCAGTGGGCCTAGCGGAGGCTCCTACAATGAGCAGTTCTTC; v_gene: TRBV25-1; len: 15; d_gene: TRBD2; j_gene: TRBJ2-1; abundance: NA
CDR3aa: CASSLQAEYDEQFF; CDR3nt: TGTGCAAGCAGCCTGCAAGCGGAATACGATGAGCAGTTCTTC; v_gene: TRBV12-3/TRBV12-4; len: 14; d_gene: NA; j_gene: TRBJ2-1; abundance: NA
CDR3aa: CASSPPEDRVENYEQYF; CDR3nt: TGTGCTAGCAGCCCCCCAGAGGACAGGGTGGAGAACTACGAGCAGTACTTC; v_gene: TRBV11-2; len: 17; d_gene: TRBD1; j_gene: TRBJ2-7; abundance: NA
CDR3aa: CAISPSGTGANVLTF; CDR3nt: TGTGCCATCAGCCCCTCGGGGACTGGGGCCAACGTCCTGACTTTC; v_gene: TRBV11-1; len: 15; d_gene: NA; j_gene: TRBJ2-6; abundance: few
CDR3aa: CASSPPMDTQYF; CDR3nt: TGTGCCAGCAGCCCCCCTATGGATACGCAGTATTTT; v_gene: TRBV11-2; len: 12; d_gene: NA; j_gene: TRBJ2-3; abundance: NA
CDR3aa: CASSAGCYQPQHF; CDR3nt: TGTGCCAGCAGTGCCGGTTGTTATCAGCCCCAGCATTTT; v_gene: TRBV2; len: 13; d_gene: NA; j_gene: TRBJ1-5; abundance: NA
CDR3aa: CASTGRVGRGDIEAFF; CDR3nt: TGTGCCAGCACCGGGCGAGTAGGCAGGGGGGACATTGAAGCCTTCTTT; v_gene: TRBV6-2/TRBV6-3; len: 16; d_gene: TRBD1; j_gene: TRBJ1-1; abundance: NA
CDR3aa: CASIHRGSVTDTQYF; CDR3nt: TGTGCCAGCATCCATCGAGGCAGTGTGACAGATACACAGTATTTT; v_gene: TRBV6-2/TRBV6-3; len: 15; d_gene: NA; j_gene: TRBJ2-3; abundance: NA
CDR3aa: CASSPVAGGEQYF; CDR3nt: TGTGCCAGTAGTCCTGTAGCGGGAGGAGAGCAGTACTTC; v_gene: TRBV19; len: 13; d_gene: TRBD2; j_gene: TRBJ2-7; abundance: NA
CDR3aa: CASSPNSGHTDTQYF; CDR3nt: TGTGCCAGCAGCCCTAACAGCGGGCACACAGATACGCAGTATTTT; v_gene: TRBV11-3; len: 15; d_gene: NA; j_gene: TRBJ2-3; abundance: medium-sized